This T cell receptor (beta chain) was recorded in a study of cytomegalovirus exposure and HLA in healthy donors (dated by TCRdb to about 2017). Regarding the study in general: In an earlier analysis of under 600 of the donors, around 290 Gb of sequence data and 90 million to 120 million unique TCR beta sequences from 150 million to 200 million T cells were reported. Using immunosequencing, the study profiled T cell repertoires from around 680 subjects and related those repertoires to cytomegalovirus serostatus. A handful of DR-DQ haplotypes were handled as single units for association and clustering because linkage in the cohort was strong. To predict cytomegalovirus infection status, the study combined high-throughput TCR immunosequencing, statistical association of individual TCRs with disease status, and machine learning. Genome-wide SNP genotypes for about three fifths of the roughly 670 donors were used in a later genetic analysis, which treated that subset as a discovery cohort. Typing coverage differed by locus: A, B, C, DRB1 and DQB1 were typed in about 620-630 donors, DQA1 in about 550, DPA1 in 600 to 610, and DPB1 in 472. The later analysis used no new phenotypic data to find candidate immune exposures, relying instead on TCR beta sequences and their occurrence across donors. All discovery cohort repertoires had been generated on a single sequencing platform. In addition to the first cohort of around 670 subjects, a separate validation cohort of some 120 different subjects was used. On average, roughly 240,000 unique TCR beta nucleotide sequences were sequenced per donor among about 400 genotyped donors of the cohort, with about 19% of those sequences being non-productive. In a later analysis, previously published TCR beta repertoires from 550 to 750 donors were re-analyzed and high-resolution HLA genotyping was added so that TCR occurrence patterns could be studied. An earlier analysis of 587 of the donors used high-throughput TCR beta sequencing to judge whether each TCR beta V gene segment behaved as functional or pseudogenic. Of the roughly 400 genotyped donors, roughly 76% were placed in the genetic ancestry cluster associated with self-reported Caucasian donors. Class I and class II HLA loci were covered by the typing at four-digit resolution. Alongside the repertoire data, information on donor age, sex, ethnicity and CMV serostatus was compiled. An early release that covered about 640 HLA-typed donors contained around 300 gigabases of sequencing data and 65 million to 100 million unique TCR sequences. The aim of the study was to test whether cataloging public T cell receptors could identify signatures of past pathogen exposure. General study outcomes and caveats: Because counts were too low, roughly 16 rarely observed V segments, including chromosome 9 orphons, were excluded from the earlier analysis of under 650 of the donors. A later genetic analysis associated a missense DCLRE1C variant with V-gene and J-gene trimming of TCR beta chains, and an independent cohort replicated the association. A later genetic analysis reported fewer N-insertions in productive TCRs among donors in an Asian-associated ancestry cluster than the approximately 670-donor mean. A group of highly shared sequence variants was considered likely to be a technical artifact of the sequencing pipeline. A later analysis reported that several top co-occurrence clusters appeared linked to parvovirus B19, influenza, CMV and Epstein-Barr virus. Linkage disequilibrium might explain the correlated functional status among segregating V segments, but an unknown experimental factor could not be excluded. The study listed around 160 TCR beta chains as associated with cytomegalovirus. Broadly in line with IMGT annotations, most TCR beta V segments showed up in productive rearrangements about 87% or about 30% of the time in an earlier analysis of several hundred of the donors. Sequencing depth was assumed to be roughly uniform across donors in the presence/absence analyses, though that assumption may not hold. Because HLA typing was unavailable for some donors at each locus, only the typed subset was used in association tests. Only TCR beta chains were sequenced in this cohort, and the absence of alpha or paired-chain data limited detectable features. Immune exposure information for the cohort was limited to CMV serostatus. Compared with equally common non-associated chains, HLA-associated TCR beta chains in a later analysis were more clonally expanded and had lower generation probabilities. A further reported finding was that TCR beta sequences accurately predicted the HLA-A and HLA-B alleles for most subjects in the first cohort. Most CMV-associated TCR beta chains appeared to be HLA-restricted in a later analysis, and the HLA associations seemed to be driven largely by CMV exposure. Across donors, most TCR sequences were observed very rarely, whereas some public TCRs were present in many individuals. Assigning TCR associations to individual alleles was difficult when HLA alleles, especially DR and DQ, strongly co-occurred. The 87-base-pair reads could not distinguish some IMGT-functional V segments, including TRBV6-2 and TRBV6-3, so those segments were excluded. According to a later analysis, TCR association rates differed among HLA loci, with DRB1 alleles showing the most associated TCRs and HLA-C alleles showing the fewest. Cytomegalovirus status was reported to be diagnosed by the classifier with high specificity and sensitivity in both the original and validation cohorts. In vitro tests confirmed that a few of the cytomegalovirus-associated TCR beta chains recognize cytomegalovirus antigens. A later analysis associated 16,951 TCR beta sequences with specific HLA alleles at a false discovery rate of 0.05. The authors suggested that the approach could potentially be extended to other disease states and immunological phenotypes.

Library method: the immunoSEQ multiplex PCR assay. For the multiplex PCR, a mixture combining 60 forward primers for TCR Vbeta segments and 13 reverse primers for TCR Jbeta segments was used. The CDR3 region of rearranged TCR beta genes was amplified from genomic DNA by a multiplex PCR assay. Amplified TCR beta libraries were sequenced as 87-base-pair reads on the Illumina HiSeq System. The study's own analysis went as follows. In a later analysis, approximately 74 million unique TCR beta chains were counted across the approximately 670 repertoires, and roughly 11 million of these chains were shared by at least two donors. A nearest-neighbor algorithm error-corrected the raw reads and collapsed the reads into unique sequences, merging closely related sequences to remove PCR and sequencing errors. To assign V, D and J gene segments, CDR3 sequences were aligned to IMGT reference sequences. Each retained sequence needed at least a six-nucleotide match to both a V gene segment and a J gene segment. Rearrangements were classified as productive when the CDR3 lacked stop codons and remained in frame with V and J, and all other rearrangements were classified as non-productive. CDR3 was defined by IMGT convention, running from the second conserved V-encoded cysteine to the conserved J-encoded phenylalanine. The earlier analysis of fewer than 700 of the donors excluded sequences that lacked an unambiguous match to a single V gene segment. In an earlier analysis of some 590 of the donors, V segments were called functional above 56.7% productive rearrangements and were called segregating when the between-donor standard deviation exceeded 5%. A statistical classification framework was developed to diagnose cytomegalovirus status using the catalog of TCR beta chain sequences. In a later analysis, TCR nucleotide sequences were compared against IMGT/GENE-DB human TR gene sequences so that V and J genes could be assigned. The TCRdist pipeline was used in a later analysis to assign CDR3 sequences and most-parsimonious VDJ recombination scenarios. In a later analysis, each TCR beta chain was defined by its CDR3 amino acid sequence together with its V-gene family, and reads lacking a unique V-gene family were excluded. To address suspected cross-contamination and a sequencing artifact, a later analysis removed a few hundred highly shared, low-generation-probability nucleotide sequences. In a later analysis, a clonal expansion index was calculated for each public chain from normalized within-repertoire ranks of inferred template counts. In a later analysis, generation probabilities were computed with a VDJ recombination model fitted to out-of-frame rearrangements, and the resulting probabilities were checked against IGoR. A later analysis scored TCR-TCR, TCR-HLA and TCR-CMV co-occurrence with hypergeometric tests, applying a repertoire-size bias correction to TCR pairs. A later analysis estimated false discovery rates by permuting HLA or CMV assignments 20 times. In a later analysis, co-occurring TCRs were grouped using DBSCAN, with TCRdist sequence similarity added in when clustering inside HLA-allele-positive subsets. Repertoires with fewer than 30,000 or more than 120,000 public chains, plus five repertoires with anomalous nucleotide sharing, were excluded from co-occurrence clustering. The clones in this table, taken by TCRdb from immuneACCESS, are in-frame only. Not every clone is retained; where verified, under half of the shortfall comes from an unresolved V gene, and the cause of the rest is unknown. V and J calls and clone size are as listed in that table; D and trimming were resolved from the DNA. In all, the sample holds some 100,000 clones, and about four fifths of those were seen once. The ten largest clones capture less than 3.5% of the sample.

From the cysteine up to the phenylalanine, the CDR3 has a length of 14 residues. CDR3 DNA only is kept here, 42 bases in frame from base 1. V is shortened by 4 bases, J by 5 bases, and the region joining them spans 14 bases. CDR1 and CDR2 are read off the germline V gene as SNHLY and FYNNEI. In total, about 650 healthy bone marrow donors made up the cohort. At the time of sampling, every cohort member was nominally healthy, though immune exposures that went unrecorded were likely present. The donor tested CMV seropositive, placing the donor among the 289 seropositive members of the cohort. Each donor provided a peripheral blood sample, and peripheral blood mononuclear cells were used for TCR beta sequencing. Genomic DNA extraction from the blood cell samples was performed with the Qiagen DNeasy Blood Extraction Kit. Note on this clone: The antigen it recognizes is unknown. Base qualities are not provided; no much larger clone lies one nucleotide away.

The sequence links TRBV2 to TRBJ1-1; tentative D gene TRBD1, with 5 bases matching. This TCR was sampled from a male donor in good health and CMV-seropositive. The specimen sequenced was PBMCs. The DNA is as follows: TGTGCCAGCAGTGCCTTAACCCGGGGGACTGAAGCTTTCTTT. The encoded protein is CASSALTRGTEAFF.